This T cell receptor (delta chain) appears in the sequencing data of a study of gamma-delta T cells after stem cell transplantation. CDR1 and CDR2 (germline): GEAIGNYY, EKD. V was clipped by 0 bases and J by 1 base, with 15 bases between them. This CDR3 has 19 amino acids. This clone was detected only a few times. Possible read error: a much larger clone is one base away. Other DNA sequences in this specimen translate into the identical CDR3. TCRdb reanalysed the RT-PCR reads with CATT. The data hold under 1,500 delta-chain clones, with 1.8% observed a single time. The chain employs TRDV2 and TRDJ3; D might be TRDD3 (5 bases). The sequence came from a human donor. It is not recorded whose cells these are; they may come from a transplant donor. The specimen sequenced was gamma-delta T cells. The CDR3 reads CACDTVGGGGSWDTRQMFF. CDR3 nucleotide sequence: TGTGCCTGTGACACCGTCGGAGGAGGGGGTTCCTGGGACACCCGACAGATGTTTTTC.